Below, 10 T cell receptor beta chains from the same sample are listed, as sequenced in a study of OX40 agonist ivuxolimab in advanced cancers. The data were produced by immunoSEQ multiplex PCR, yet TCRdb's version contains in-frame clones alone and is incomplete. The sample includes roughly 75,000 clones, over 85% of them seen just once. The material was CD4+ or CD8+ T cells sorted from blood, obtained in a trial of the OX40 agonist ivuxolimab. Source of these receptors: an adult with an advanced solid tumor such as melanoma, head and neck, liver or kidney cancer.

The V gene is TRBV29-1, the J gene TRBJ1-1; a weak D match, TRBD1 (6 bases). The germline CDR1 and CDR2 sequences are SQVTM and ANQGSEA. The V gene lost 6 bases and the J gene lost 0 bases, with 14 bases spanning the gap. This CDR3 spans 14 amino acids. The CDR3 protein is CSVIGGRLNTEAFF. Written as DNA, the CDR3 is TGCAGCGTAATAGGGGGACGGCTGAACACTGAAGCTTTCTTT.

The chain employs TRBV28 and TRBJ2-1; D is perhaps TRBD2 (7 bases). Germline V gives CDR1 MDHEN, CDR2 SYDVKM. This CDR3 has 16 residues. V was clipped by 2 bases and J by 6 bases, with 17 bases between them. The CDR3 region has the DNA TGTGCCAGCAGTTTAGCCGGCGCGGGGGCCTTCAATGAGCAGTTCTTC. It encodes CASSLAGAGAFNEQFF. Combining the CDR3 with reference TRBV28 and TRBJ2-1 gives the whole variable domain DVKVTQSSRYLVKRTGEKVFLECVQDMDHENMFWYRQDPGLGLRLIYFSYDVKMKEKGDIPEGYSVSREKKERFSLILESASTNQTSMYLCASSLAGAGAFNEQFFGPGTRLTVL.

The chain combines TRBV11-2 with TRBJ2-3; no clear D gene. The germline V and J ends were trimmed by 0 bases and 2 bases, with 12 bases remaining between them. Germline CDR1 reads SGHAT; CDR2 reads FQNNGV. This CDR3 has 16 residues. The CDR3 DNA sequence: TGTGCCAGCAGCTTAGATTGGACGGAATACACAGATACGCAGTATTTT. It encodes CASSLDWTEYTDTQYF.

This clone was seen just once. The chain employs TRBV6-5 and TRBJ1-1; D is uncertain. The CDR3 has 14 residues. V dropped 2 bases and J dropped 1 base, with 8 bases sitting between them. CDR1 is MNHEY, CDR2 SVGAGI, per germline. CDR3 amino acids: CASSYEGSNTEAFF. In nucleotides, the CDR3 is TGTGCCAGCAGTTACGAGGGTTCGAACACTGAAGCTTTCTTT.

This chain connects TRBV28 to TRBJ1-2, with D perhaps TRBD1 (5 bases). Per germline, CDR1 MDHEN and CDR2 SYDVKM. This CDR3 comprises 19 residues. The V end was cut by 0 bases, the J end by 0 bases, with 20 bases between. The CDR3 DNA reads TGTGCCAGCAGTTTATGGGGAAAACACGGGGGGGAGGCTAACTATGGCTACACCTTC. The encoded protein is CASSLWGKHGGEANYGYTF.

The CDR3 coding sequence is TGTGCCAGCAGAGTACCCCGAGACTACAATGAGCAGTTCTTC. It translates to CASRVPRDYNEQFF. The V gene is TRBV6-1, the J gene TRBJ2-1; unclear D gene. The CDR3 spans 14 residues. Trimming took off 6 bases at V and 3 bases at J, with 12 bases between the two ends. Looked up from germline, CDR1 is MNHNS and CDR2 is SASEGT.

This clone was observed a few times. This chain links TRBV2 with TRBJ2-7, with unresolved D. CDR1 is SNHLY, CDR2 FYNNEI, per germline. V was clipped by 2 bases and J by 6 bases, with 5 bases between them. The CDR3 is made up of 11 amino acids. CDR3 DNA: TGTGCCAGCAGTGAACGGGCCGAGCAGTACTTC. Protein: CASSERAEQYF.

This clone appeared once. The chain recombines TRBV25-1 with TRBJ1-3; D not resolved. This CDR3 has 15 residues. Germline lookup yields CDR1 MGHDK and CDR2 SYGVNS. With 3 bases removed from V and 0 bases from J, the gap between germline ends came to 9 bases. CDR3 sequence reads: CASSEHGSSGNTIYF. CDR3 nucleotides: TGTGCCAGCAGTGAGCATGGGAGCTCTGGAAACACCATATATTTT.

This rearrangement joins TRBV29-1 to TRBJ2-6; no clear D gene. In germline, CDR1 is SQVTM, CDR2 ANQGSEA. The CDR3 loop spans 16 amino acids. Trimming cost V 2 bases and J 0 bases, with 11 bases left between them. CDR3 DNA: TGCAGCGTTGAAAGCCCGTCGGGCTCTGGGGCCAACGTCCTGACTTTC. It encodes CSVESPSGSGANVLTF.

V is TRBV5-1 and J is TRBJ1-5, with D unresolved. The CDR3 has 13 residues. The V gene lost 1 base and the J gene lost 7 bases, with 9 bases spanning the gap. Per the germline V gene, CDR1 is SGHRS and CDR2 is YFSETQ. CDR3 sequence: CASSLLGGQPQHF. The CDR3 DNA follows: TGCGCCAGCAGCTTGCTGGGCGGACAGCCCCAGCATTTT.